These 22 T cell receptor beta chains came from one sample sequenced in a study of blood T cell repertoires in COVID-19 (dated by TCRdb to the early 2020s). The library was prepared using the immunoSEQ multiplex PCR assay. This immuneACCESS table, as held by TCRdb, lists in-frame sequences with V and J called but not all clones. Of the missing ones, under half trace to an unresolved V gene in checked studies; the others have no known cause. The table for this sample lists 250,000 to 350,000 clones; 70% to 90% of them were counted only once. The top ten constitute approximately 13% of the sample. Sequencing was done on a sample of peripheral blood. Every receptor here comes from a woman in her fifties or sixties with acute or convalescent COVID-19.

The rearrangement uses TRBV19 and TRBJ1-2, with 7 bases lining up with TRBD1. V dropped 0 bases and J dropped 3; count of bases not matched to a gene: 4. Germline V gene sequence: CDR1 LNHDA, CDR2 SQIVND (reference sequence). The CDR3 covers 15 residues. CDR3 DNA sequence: TGTGCCAGTAGTATAGATCGGGACAGCGACTATGGCTACACCTTC. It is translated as CASSIDRDSDYGYTF. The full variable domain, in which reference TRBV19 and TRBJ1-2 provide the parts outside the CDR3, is DGGITQSPKYLFRKEGQNVTLSCEQNLNHDAMYWYRQDPGQGLRLIYYSQIVNDFQKGDIAEGYSVSREKKESFPLTVTSAQKNPTAFYLCASSIDRDSDYGYTFGSGTRLTVV.

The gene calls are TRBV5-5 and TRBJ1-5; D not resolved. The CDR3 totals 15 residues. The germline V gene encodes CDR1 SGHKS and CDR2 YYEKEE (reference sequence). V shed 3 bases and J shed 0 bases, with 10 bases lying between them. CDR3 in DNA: TGTGCCAGCAGCTCGACTGCCGTTAGCAATCAGCCCCAGCATTTT. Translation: CASSSTAVSNQPQHF.

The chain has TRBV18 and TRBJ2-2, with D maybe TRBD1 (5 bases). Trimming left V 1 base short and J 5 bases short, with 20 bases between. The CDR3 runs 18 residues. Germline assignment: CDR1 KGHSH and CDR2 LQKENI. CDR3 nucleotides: TGTGCCAGCTCACCACAGGTTCAGGGCACGTTGGAAACCGGGGAGCTGTTTTTT. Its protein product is CASSPQVQGTLETGELFF.

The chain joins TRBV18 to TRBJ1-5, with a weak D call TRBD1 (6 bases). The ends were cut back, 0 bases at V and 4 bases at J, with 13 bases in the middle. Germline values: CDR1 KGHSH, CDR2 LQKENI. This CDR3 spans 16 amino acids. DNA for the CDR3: TGTGCCAGCTCACCACCGGGCACAGGGCAAAATCAGCCCCAGCATTTT. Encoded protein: CASSPPGTGQNQPQHF.

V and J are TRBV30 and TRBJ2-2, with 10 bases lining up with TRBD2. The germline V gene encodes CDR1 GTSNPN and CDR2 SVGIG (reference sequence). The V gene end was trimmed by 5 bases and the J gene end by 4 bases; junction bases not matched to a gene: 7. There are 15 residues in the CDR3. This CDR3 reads CAWGRLAGGTGELFF. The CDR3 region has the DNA TGTGCCTGGGGTCGATTAGCGGGAGGCACCGGGGAGCTGTTTTTT.

The CDR3 coding sequence is TGTGCCAGCAGCCGACAGGGGGAAGGGGACACTGAAGCTTTCTTT. Translating it yields CASSRQGEGDTEAFF. The rearrangement uses TRBV11-3 and TRBJ1-1; 9 bases match TRBD1. The CDR3 runs to 15 residues. Germline V gives CDR1 SGHNT, CDR2 YENEEA. J was trimmed by 3 bases and V by 5 bases; bases with no gene match: 7.

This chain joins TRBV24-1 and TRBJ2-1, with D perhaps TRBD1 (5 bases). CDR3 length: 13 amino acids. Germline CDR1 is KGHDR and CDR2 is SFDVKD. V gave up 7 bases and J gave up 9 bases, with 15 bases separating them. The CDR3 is CATRNLGVGEQFF. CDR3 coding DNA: TGTGCCACCAGGAACCTAGGGGTCGGTGAGCAGTTCTTC.

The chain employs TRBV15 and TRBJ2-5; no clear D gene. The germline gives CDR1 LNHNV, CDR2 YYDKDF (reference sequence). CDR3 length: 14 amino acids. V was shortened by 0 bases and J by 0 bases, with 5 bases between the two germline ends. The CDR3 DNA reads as TGTGCCACCAGCAGAGACCACTACCAAGAGACCCAGTACTTC. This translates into CATSRDHYQETQYF.

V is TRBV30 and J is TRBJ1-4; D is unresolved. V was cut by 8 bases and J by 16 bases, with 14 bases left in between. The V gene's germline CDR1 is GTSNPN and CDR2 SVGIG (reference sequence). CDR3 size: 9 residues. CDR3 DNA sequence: TGTGCCGCCACCAACAATCAGTTTTTT. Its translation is CAATNNQFF.

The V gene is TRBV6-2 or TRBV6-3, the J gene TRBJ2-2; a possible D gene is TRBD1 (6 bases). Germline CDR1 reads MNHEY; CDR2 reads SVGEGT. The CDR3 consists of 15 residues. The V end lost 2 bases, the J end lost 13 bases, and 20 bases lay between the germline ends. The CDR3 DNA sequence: TGTGCCAGCAGTTACGATGGGACATTAGCGCACGGGCTGTTTTTT. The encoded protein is CASSYDGTLAHGLFF.

Written as DNA, the CDR3 is TGTGCCAGCCGTAAGAGAACAGGGATCTCTGGAAACACCATATATTTT. Its protein product is CASRKRTGISGNTIYF. The gene calls are TRBV28 and TRBJ1-3, with D tentatively TRBD1 (6 bases). CDR3 length: 16 amino acids. Trimming took 8 bases from V and 0 from J, leaving 17 bases between them. Germline V gives CDR1 MDHEN, CDR2 SYDVKM.

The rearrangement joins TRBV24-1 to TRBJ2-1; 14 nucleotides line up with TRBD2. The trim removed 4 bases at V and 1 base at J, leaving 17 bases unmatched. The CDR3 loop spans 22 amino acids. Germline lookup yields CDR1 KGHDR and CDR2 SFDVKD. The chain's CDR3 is CATSDASPGTSGRTPSYNEQFF. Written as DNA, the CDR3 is TGTGCCACCAGTGACGCTAGTCCCGGGACTAGCGGGAGAACTCCGTCCTACAATGAGCAGTTCTTC.

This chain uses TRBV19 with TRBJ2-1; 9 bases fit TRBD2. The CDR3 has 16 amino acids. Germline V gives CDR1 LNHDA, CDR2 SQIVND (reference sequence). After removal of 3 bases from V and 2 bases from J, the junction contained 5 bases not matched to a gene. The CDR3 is CASSMVGGRAYNEQFF. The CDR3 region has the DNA TGTGCCAGTAGTATGGTGGGCGGGAGGGCCTACAATGAGCAGTTCTTC.

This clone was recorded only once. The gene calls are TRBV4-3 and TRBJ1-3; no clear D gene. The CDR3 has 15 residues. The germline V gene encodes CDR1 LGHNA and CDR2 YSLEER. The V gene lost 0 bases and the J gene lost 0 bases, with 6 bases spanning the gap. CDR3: CASSQDLTSGNTIYF. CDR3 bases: TGCGCCAGCAGCCAAGATCTAACCTCTGGAAACACCATATATTTT.

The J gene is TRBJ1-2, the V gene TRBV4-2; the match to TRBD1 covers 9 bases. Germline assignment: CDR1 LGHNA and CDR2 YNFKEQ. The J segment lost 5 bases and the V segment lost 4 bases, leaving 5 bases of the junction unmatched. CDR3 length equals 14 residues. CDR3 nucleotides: TGTGCCAGCAGCCTAGTGGGACAGGGATATGGCTACACCTTC. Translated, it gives CASSLVGQGYGYTF.

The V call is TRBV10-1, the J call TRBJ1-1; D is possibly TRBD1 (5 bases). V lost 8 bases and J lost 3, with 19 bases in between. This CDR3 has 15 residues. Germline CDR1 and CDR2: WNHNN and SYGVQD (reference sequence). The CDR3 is CASDLRQSLHTEAFF. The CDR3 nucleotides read TGCGCCAGCGACCTAAGACAGTCTTTGCACACTGAAGCTTTCTTT.

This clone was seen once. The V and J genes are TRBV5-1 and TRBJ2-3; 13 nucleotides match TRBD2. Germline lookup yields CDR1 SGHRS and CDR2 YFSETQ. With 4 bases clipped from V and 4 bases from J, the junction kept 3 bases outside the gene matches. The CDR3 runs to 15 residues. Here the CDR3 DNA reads TGCGCCAGCAGCGAGGGACTAGCGGGACCAGATACGCAGTATTTT. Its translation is CASSEGLAGPDTQYF.

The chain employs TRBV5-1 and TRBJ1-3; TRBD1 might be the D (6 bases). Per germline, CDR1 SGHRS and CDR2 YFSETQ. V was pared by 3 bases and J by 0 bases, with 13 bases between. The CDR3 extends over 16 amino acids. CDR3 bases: TGCGCCAGCAGCTCGGAGAGGGGGAGCTCTGGAAACACCATATATTTT. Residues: CASSSERGSSGNTIYF.

The CDR3 protein is CASSTDRGYTGELFF. As DNA, the CDR3 is TGTGCCAGCAGTACTGACAGGGGGTACACCGGGGAGCTGTTTTTT. J is TRBJ2-2 and V is TRBV6-2 or TRBV6-3; TRBD1 matches at 9 bases. The CDR3 spans 15 residues. The junction had 4 bases not matched to a gene; V was cut back by 5 bases and J by 3 bases. Germline CDR1 and CDR2: MNHEY and SVGEGT.

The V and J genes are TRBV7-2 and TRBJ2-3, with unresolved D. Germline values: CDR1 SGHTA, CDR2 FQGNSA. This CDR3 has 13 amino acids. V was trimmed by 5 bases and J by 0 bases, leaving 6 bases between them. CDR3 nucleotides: TGTGCCAGCAGCCCCCCTAGCACAGATACGCAGTATTTT. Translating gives CASSPPSTDTQYF.

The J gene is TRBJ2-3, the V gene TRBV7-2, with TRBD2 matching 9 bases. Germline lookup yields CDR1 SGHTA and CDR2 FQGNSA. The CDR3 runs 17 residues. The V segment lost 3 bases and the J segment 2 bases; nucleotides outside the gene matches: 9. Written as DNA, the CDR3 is TGTGCCAGCAGCTTGACCCGACTAGCGGCCTTCACAGATACGCAGTATTTT. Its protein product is CASSLTRLAAFTDTQYF.

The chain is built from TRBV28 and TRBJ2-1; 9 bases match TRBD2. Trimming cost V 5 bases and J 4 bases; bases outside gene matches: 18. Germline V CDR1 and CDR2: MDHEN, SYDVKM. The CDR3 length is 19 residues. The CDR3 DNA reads TGTGCCAGCAGTCCGACGGGACTCGCGGGACTAGCTATATACAATGAGCAGTTCTTC. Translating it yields CASSPTGLAGLAIYNEQFF.